These 22 T cell receptor beta chains were all obtained from the same sample, sequenced in a study of Graves' ophthalmopathy and Graves' hyperthyroidism. The authors amplified TCR beta CDR3 regions from RNA transcripts. The library came from an HTBI-primed first-round RT-PCR and a second-round multiplex PCR. TCRdb called the multiplex PCR reads again in MiXCR, with one record for every CDR3 protein. The data show hundreds of thousands of distinct CDR3 sequences, 21% seen once. The specimen sequenced was peripheral blood. These receptors were taken from a woman aged 18-29 years with stable Graves' hyperthyroidism.

The chain couples TRBV11-2 to TRBJ1-1; unclear D gene. Germline V lookup: CDR1 SGHAT, CDR2 FQNNGV. The V end lost 3 bases, the J end lost 11 bases, and 13 bases lay between the germline ends. There are 12 residues in the CDR3. CDR3 sequence reads: CASSFYGYEAFF. CDR3 bases: TGTGCCAGCAGCTTTTACGGATACGAGGCTTTCTTT.

V is TRBV29-1 and J is TRBJ2-7; the D gene is possibly TRBD2 (7 bases). CDR1 and CDR2 from the germline V gene are SQVTM and ANQGSEA. The CDR3 sequence is 15 residues long. With 3 bases removed from V and 2 bases from J, the gap between germline ends came to 17 bases. CDR3: CSVELLTGGAYEQYF. The CDR3 DNA is TGCAGCGTTGAGTTGCTTACGGGGGGCGCCTACGAGCAGTACTTC.

This clonotype was picked up many times. The V call is TRBV11-2, the J call TRBJ2-5, with D perhaps TRBD2 (6 bases). Per the germline V gene, CDR1 is SGHAT and CDR2 is FQNNGV. The CDR3 runs to 15 residues. Between the trimmed V and J ends, which lost 4 bases and 2 bases, there was a span of 14 bases. CDR3 sequence (DNA): TGTGCCAGCAGCTCCTGGGGGGTTACTCAAGAGACCCAGTACTTC. Protein product: CASSSWGVTQETQYF.

The CDR3 nucleotides read TGTGCCAGCAGCTTACTAGGACAGGGGTCCCACGAGCAGTACTTC. Protein sequence: CASSLLGQGSHEQYF. The chain recombines TRBV7-2 with TRBJ2-7, with TRBD1 matching over 9 bases. With V trimmed by 2 bases and J by 5 bases, 7 bases remained unmatched. Germline V gene lookup returns CDR1 SGHTA and CDR2 FQGNSA. This CDR3 has 15 amino acids.

This chain joins TRBV18 and TRBJ1-3; TRBD1 matches at 7 bases. This CDR3 is 16 amino acids long. Germline V gene lookup returns CDR1 KGHSH and CDR2 LQKENI. With V trimmed by 6 bases and J by 0 bases, 8 bases remained unmatched. The CDR3 here is CASSRGGQSSGNTIYF. The DNA for the CDR3 is TGTGCCAGCTCCCGAGGGGGACAGTCCTCTGGAAACACCATATATTTT.

This clonotype came up many times. The V and J genes are TRBV19 and TRBJ1-1; no clear D gene. CDR3 length equals 13 residues. The V and J ends lost 4 bases and 1 base respectively, with 7 bases between them. Germline assignment: CDR1 LNHDA and CDR2 SQIVND (reference sequence). The CDR3 coding sequence is TGTGCCAGTAGTAATAGACAGAACACTGAAGCTTTCTTT. This sequence encodes CASSNRQNTEAFF.

In this sample, this clonotype turned up many times. The rearrangement uses TRBV25-1 and TRBJ2-6; no definite D call. V lost 4 bases to trimming and J lost 0 bases, with 7 bases between them. This CDR3 comprises 15 residues. Germline V gene sequence: CDR1 MGHDK, CDR2 SYGVNS. This chain's CDR3 is CASSAPGSGANVLTF. For the CDR3, the DNA is TGTGCCAGCAGTGCCCCTGGCTCTGGGGCCAACGTCCTGACTTTC.

Many counts were recorded for this clonotype. The chain uses TRBV6-1 and TRBJ1-1; no definite D call. Trimming removed 0 bases at V and 8 bases at J, with 7 bases between. The CDR3 spans 12 residues. CDR1 MNHNS and CDR2 SASEGT come from the germline V gene. This CDR3 reads CASSEAVEEAFF. The CDR3 nucleotides read TGTGCCAGCAGTGAAGCAGTGGAAGAAGCTTTCTTT.

This clonotype was recorded at least ten times. The chain has TRBV7-9 and TRBJ1-1; 9 nucleotides agree with TRBD1. V gave up 8 bases and J gave up 5 bases; unmatched junction bases: 12. Looked up from germline, CDR1 is SEHNR and CDR2 is FQNEAQ (reference sequence). This CDR3 is built from 15 residues. As DNA, the CDR3 is TGTGCCAGCTCTACGCCATGGACAGGGGATACTGAAGCTTTCTTT. Protein sequence: CASSTPWTGDTEAFF.

The sample holds many counts of this clonotype. This chain links TRBV29-1 with TRBJ2-7; 8 bases map to TRBD1. This CDR3 comprises 12 residues. V was clipped by 6 bases and J by 5 bases; unmatched bases: 6. Germline V gives CDR1 SQVTM, CDR2 ANQGSEA. The CDR3 bases are TGCAGCGTCACCTCGGACAGGGACGAGCAGTACTTC. Translating it yields CSVTSDRDEQYF.

This clonotype has a count of ten or more. The chain is built from TRBV2 and TRBJ1-1, with TRBD1 matching over 9 bases. The germline V gene has CDR1 SNHLY and CDR2 FYNNEI. The CDR3 covers 13 residues. The V and J ends lost 7 bases and 7 bases, in that order; junction bases with no gene match: 7. CDR3 in DNA: TGTGCCAGCACCGAGGGACAGGGAGGTGAAGCTTTCTTT. Its protein is CASTEGQGGEAFF.

This clonotype was observed many times. The chain recombines TRBV7-9 with TRBJ2-5; D ambiguous. The germline CDR1 and CDR2 sequences are SEHNR and FQNEAQ (reference sequence). The CDR3 length is 14 residues. The germline V and J ends were trimmed by 2 bases and 2 bases, with 9 bases remaining between them. For the CDR3, the DNA is TGTGCCAGCAGCTTAAACGAAATTCAAGAGACCCAGTACTTC. Translated: CASSLNEIQETQYF.

This clonotype was detected ten times or more. This chain links TRBV10-3 with TRBJ2-2; 8 bases are shared with TRBD2. The CDR3 totals 21 residues. Germline loops: CDR1 ENHRY, CDR2 SYGVKD. V lost 3 bases and J lost 1; bases outside the gene matches: 19. The CDR3 loop reads CAISERPLSGSPIKNTGELFF. CDR3 nucleotide sequence: TGTGCCATCAGTGAACGGCCCTTAAGCGGGAGCCCGATCAAGAACACCGGGGAGCTGTTTTTT.

This clonotype occurred many times. The J gene is TRBJ2-7, the V gene TRBV25-1; TRBD2 matches at 11 bases. The CDR3 spans 13 residues. Per the germline V gene, CDR1 is MGHDK and CDR2 is SYGVNS. J gave up 2 bases and V 6 bases, and 0 bases lay outside the gene matches. CDR3 coding DNA: TGTGCCAGCAGGGGACTAGCGGCCTACGAGCAGTACTTC. Its translation is CASRGLAAYEQYF.

The table lists this clonotype with many counts. The chain recombines TRBV20-1 with TRBJ1-2; D is unresolved. Trimming cost V 3 bases and J 1 base, with 15 bases left between them. Germline V gene lookup returns CDR1 DFQATT and CDR2 SNEGSKA (reference sequence). The CDR3 has 15 amino acids. CDR3 residues: CSARSIRTDNYGYTF. In DNA, the CDR3 is TGCAGTGCTAGGTCAATCCGGACGGATAACTATGGCTACACCTTC.

This clonotype has just one count. This chain joins TRBV2 and TRBJ2-5; perhaps D is TRBD1 or TRBD2 (5 bases each). V lost 10 bases, J lost 3 bases, and 12 bases lay in between. Germline V CDR1 and CDR2: SNHLY, FYNNEI. This CDR3 is 12 amino acids long. For the CDR3, the DNA is TGTGCCATCTCTATGGGGGAAGAGACCCAGTACTTC. Translating it yields CAISMGEETQYF.

The sample holds many counts of this clonotype. J is TRBJ1-2 and V is TRBV7-3; D gene ambiguous. CDR1 is SGHTA, CDR2 FQGTGA, per germline. The germline V and J ends were trimmed by 0 bases and 4 bases, with 12 bases remaining between them. The CDR3 extends over 15 amino acids. The CDR3 reads CASSLTRHGAYGYTF. The CDR3 nucleotides read TGTGCCAGCAGCTTAACGCGGCACGGAGCCTATGGCTACACCTTC.

In its sample, this clonotype was seen a few times. This chain links TRBV24-1 with TRBJ1-2; D gene unclear. The V gene lost 2 bases and the J gene lost 0 bases, with 0 bases spanning the gap. CDR3 size: 12 residues. CDR1 and CDR2 from the germline V gene are KGHDR and SFDVKD. CDR3 region: CATSDSNYGYTF. CDR3 coding DNA: TGTGCCACCAGTGATTCTAACTATGGCTACACCTTC.

This chain connects TRBV11-2 to TRBJ2-4; TRBD2 aligns across 11 bases. Germline lookup yields CDR1 SGHAT and CDR2 FQNNGV. V gave up 4 bases and J gave up 8 bases; unmatched junction bases: 13. The CDR3 extends over 17 amino acids. The CDR3 region has the DNA TGTGCCAGCAGCTCCCTTCTTAGCGGGGGGGCGGGTGACATTCAGTACTTC. As protein: CASSSLLSGGAGDIQYF.

The chain employs TRBV5-1 and TRBJ2-7; possible D gene TRBD1, 6 bases. The germline V gene encodes CDR1 SGHRS and CDR2 YFSETQ. This CDR3 region has 15 residues. V dropped 0 bases and J dropped 2 bases, with 12 bases sitting between them. CDR3 amino acids: CASSLEAGATYEQYF. The CDR3 DNA reads TGCGCCAGCAGCTTGGAGGCAGGGGCCACCTACGAGCAGTACTTC.

The rearrangement links TRBV6-4 to TRBJ1-5; no definite D call. This CDR3 region has 14 residues. Germline CDR1 and CDR2: MRHNA and SNTAGT. V gave up 5 bases and J gave up 4 bases, with 12 bases separating them. CDR3 sequence: CASSYPGPNQPQHF. The CDR3 DNA sequence: TGTGCCAGCAGTTACCCAGGCCCAAATCAGCCCCAGCATTTT.

This clonotype was seen many times. This may come from a read error, since a much larger clone is one base off. The chain has TRBV27 and TRBJ1-6; 8 nucleotides align to TRBD1. The V and J ends lost 3 bases and 13 bases, in that order; junction bases with no gene match: 14. The CDR3 has 16 residues. Per germline, CDR1 MNHEY and CDR2 SMNVEV (reference sequence). The CDR3 protein is CASSFVTGEVVCPLHF. DNA for the CDR3: TGTGCCAGCAGTTTCGTGACAGGGGAGGTGGTGTGTCCCCTCCACTTT.